This record concerns one TCR beta chain sequence. Antigen specificity is unknown. This specimen belongs to a study of human thymus T cells. Study results and caveats: Reports from related research described highly overlapping thymic repertoires among unrelated individuals. Repertoires sampled from thymus and blood appeared biased in V and J gene usage.

This CDR3 spans 13 amino acids. Trimming cost V 2 bases and J 7 bases, with 8 bases left between them. Germline V gene lookup returns CDR1 SNHLY and CDR2 FYNNEI. Libraries were prepared by immunoSEQ multiplex PCR; TCRdb keeps only in-frame clonotypes and omits some of them. The sample has about 78,000 clones; roughly 96% are singletons. Thymic resections from corrective heart surgery supplied the tissue. Those donating were healthy Finnish infants in corrective surgery for congenital heart defects. V usage is TRBV2 and J usage is TRBJ2-2; weak D call: TRBD2 (5 bases). Source material: thymus tissue. The clonotype comes from a boy under three years old with a congenital heart defect but otherwise immunologically healthy. CDR3 residues: CASSERGIGELFF. The CDR3 DNA follows: TGTGCCAGCAGTGAACGGGGAATCGGGGAGCTGTTTTTT. Full variable domain (outside the CDR3, taken from reference TRBV2 and TRBJ2-2): EPEVTQTPSHQVTQMGQEVILRCVPISNHLYFYWYRQILGQKVEFLVSFYNNEISEKSEIFDDQFSVERPDGSNFTLKIRSTKLEDSAMYFCASSERGIGELFFGEGSRLTVL.